The next 20 T cell receptor beta chains were all read from a single sample in a study of molecular identifiers for immune sequencing clone quantification. Each CDR3 protein is one row after TCRdb ran MiXCR on the PCR reads. The table includes some 320,000 distinct CDR3 sequences, roughly 23% detected once. The sequenced sample was naive CD8+ T cells from blood, with Jurkat cell RNA spiked in. Subset specified: FACS-sorted CD8+CD4-CCR7+CD45RA+ naive T cells. The receptors were gathered from a human donor in good health. Some libraries in this study had Jurkat cell RNA spiked in.

This clonotype appeared a few times. The junction departs from germline at one end; a sequencing error may be responsible. The rearrangement joins TRBV5-3 to TRBJ1-1; a weak D match, TRBD1 (5 bases). TRBV5-3 is placed among ORFs of uncertain function. This CDR3 has 14 residues. In nucleotides, the CDR3 is TGTGCCAGCAGCTACCGCACCCTGGACACTGGAGCTTTCTTT. This gives the protein CASSYRTLDTGAFF.

The chain recombines TRBV7-2 with TRBJ2-3; D ambiguous. Trimming shortened V by 3 bases and J by 1 base, and 11 bases separated the two germline ends. This CDR3 has 15 amino acids. Per the germline V gene, CDR1 is SGHTA and CDR2 is FQGNSA. The CDR3 region has the DNA TGTGCCAGCAGCTTCGGCCCCCTGGGCACAGATACGCAGTATTTT. Its translation: CASSFGPLGTDTQYF. The full variable domain, with the rest looked up from reference TRBV7-2 and TRBJ2-3, is GAGVSQSPSNKVTEKGKDVELRCDPISGHTALYWYRQSLGQGLEFLIYFQGNSAPDKSGLPSDRFSAERTGGSVSTLTIQRTQQEDSAVYLCASSFGPLGTDTQYFGPGTRLTVL.

The table lists this clonotype with many counts. This CDR3 reads CASSRANTDTQYF. The CDR3 DNA reads as TGTGCCAGCAGCAGGGCCAACACAGATACGCAGTATTTT. The J gene is TRBJ2-3, the V gene TRBV7-9; unclear D gene. The germline gives CDR1 SEHNR, CDR2 FQNEAQ (reference sequence). The CDR3 is 13 residues long. The V end was cut by 5 bases, the J end by 2 bases, with 8 bases between.

This clonotype occurred many times. This chain joins TRBV14 and TRBJ1-2; D unclear. Trimming removed 3 bases at V and 5 bases at J, with 19 bases between. Looked up from germline, CDR1 is SGHDN and CDR2 is FVKESK. The CDR3 covers 16 residues. The CDR3 bases are TGTGCCAGCAGCCACCGCCGAGCTGGGGAATCTTATGGCTACACCTTC. This sequence encodes CASSHRRAGESYGYTF.

The table lists this clonotype with many counts. Here the CDR3 DNA reads TGTGCCAGCAGTTTTGGGGGGACTCTAAATGAAAAACTGTTTTTT. This gives the protein CASSFGGTLNEKLFF. V and J are TRBV12-3 or TRBV12-4 and TRBJ1-4; TRBD1 might be the D (5 bases). This CDR3 comprises 15 residues. Trimming cost V 3 bases and J 5 bases, with 13 bases left between them.

The rearrangement joins TRBV12-3 or TRBV12-4 to TRBJ2-6; no clear D gene. The V end lost 3 bases, the J end lost 1 base, and 13 bases lay between the germline ends. There are 17 residues in the CDR3. CDR3 residues: CASSFSLSLSGANVLTF. Written as DNA, the CDR3 is TGTGCCAGCAGTTTCTCTTTGAGTCTTTCTGGGGCCAACGTCCTGACTTTC.

This clonotype was recorded a few times. This may be a read error, as it is one base from a much larger clone. This rearrangement joins TRBV2 to TRBJ2-4; D is tentatively TRBD1 or TRBD2 (6 bases each). In germline, CDR1 is SNHLY, CDR2 FYNNEI. CDR3 size: 16 residues. Here the CDR3 reads CASSQTGTDPKNTQYF. CDR3 nucleotide sequence: TGTGCCAGCAGCCAAACAGGGACTGATCCCAAAAACACTCAGTACTTC.

There are many counts of this clonotype. V gene TRBV20-1 combines with J gene TRBJ2-7; D is tentatively TRBD1 or TRBD2 (6 bases each). V lost 2 bases to trimming and J lost 1 base, with 18 bases between them. CDR1 is DFQATT, CDR2 SNEGSKA, per germline (reference sequence). This CDR3 is 16 amino acids long. The CDR3 sequence is CSARYLGGVWSYEQYF. CDR3 bases: TGCAGTGCTAGATATTTGGGGGGCGTTTGGTCCTACGAGCAGTACTTC.

For the CDR3, the DNA is TGTGCCAGCAGCCTAACCCAGGGGTCAGATACGCAGTATTTT. Its translation is CASSLTQGSDTQYF. The chain uses TRBV12-3 or TRBV12-4 and TRBJ2-3; a possible D gene is TRBD1 (6 bases). Trimming shortened V by 6 bases and J by 4 bases, and 14 bases separated the two germline ends. CDR3 length equals 14 residues.

This clonotype was seen a few times. The rearrangement joins TRBV2 to TRBJ1-1; D uncertain. CDR3 size: 13 residues. V was shortened by 11 bases and J by 3 bases, with 16 bases between the two germline ends. CDR1 SNHLY and CDR2 FYNNEI come from the germline V gene. The CDR3 sequence: CAGITPRHTEAFF. The CDR3 DNA is TGTGCCGGAATTACACCCCGTCACACTGAAGCTTTCTTT.

This clonotype was detected many times. V is TRBV3-1 and J is TRBJ2-2, with D possibly being TRBD2 (5 bases). The CDR3 runs 15 residues. Looked up from germline, CDR1 is LGHDT and CDR2 is YNNKEL (reference sequence). Trimming took off 0 bases at V and 6 bases at J, with 11 bases between the two ends. The CDR3 DNA reads TGTGCCAGCAGCCAAGAGAGGGATCTTGCCGGGGAGCTGTTTTTT. This codes for CASSQERDLAGELFF.

This clonotype was picked up many times. This rearrangement joins TRBV20-1 to TRBJ2-1, with a weak D call TRBD2 (6 bases). This CDR3 comprises 16 residues. The germline V gene has CDR1 DFQATT and CDR2 SNEGSKA (reference sequence). Trimming took off 0 bases at V and 13 bases at J, with 25 bases between the two ends. The CDR3 DNA sequence: TGCAGTGCTAGAGATCAACTAGCTCCTACAATGAGGGAACAGTTCTTC. This gives the protein CSARDQLAPTMREQFF.

As to this clonotype: This may arise from a read error, as a much more abundant clone is one base away. This rearrangement joins TRBV4-3 to TRBJ1-1; D is unclear. The V gene lost 0 bases and the J gene lost 8 bases, with 16 bases spanning the gap. Germline CDR1 reads LGHNA; CDR2 reads YSLEER. The CDR3 runs to 15 residues. The CDR3 loop reads CASSQDIVGPREAFF. CDR3 nucleotide sequence: TGCGCCAGCAGCCAAGATATAGTCGGTCCCAGGGAAGCTTTCTTT.

The chain has TRBV30 and TRBJ1-1; D is unresolved. CDR3 length: 10 amino acids. The V and J ends lost 6 bases and 3 bases respectively, with 5 bases between them. CDR1 is GTSNPN, CDR2 SVGIG, per germline (reference sequence). The CDR3 DNA reads TGTGCCTGCATGGACACTGAAGCTTTCTTT. Its protein is CACMDTEAFF.

About this clonotype itself: No conserved phenylalanine or tryptophan is present at the end of the CDR3, so a read error is the likely explanation. The CDR3 protein is CASSLVEGGTEAFL. The DNA for the CDR3 is TGTGCCAGCAGCTTAGTTGAGGGCGGAACTGAAGCTTTCCTT. The chain is built from TRBV11-2 and TRBJ1-1; D gene ambiguous. Trimming took 1 base from V and 5 from J, leaving 11 bases between them. CDR3 length: 14 residues. Germline V lookup: CDR1 SGHAT, CDR2 FQNNGV.

Points on this clonotype: A read error is possible here, since a much larger clone lies one base away. The chain uses TRBV4-1 and TRBJ2-7; D not resolved. Germline V gene sequence: CDR1 MGHRA, CDR2 YSYEKL. Trimming took off 0 bases at V and 6 bases at J, with 15 bases between the two ends. The length of the CDR3 is 15 residues. The CDR3 sequence is CASSQEPAPTVEQYF. The CDR3 nucleotides are TGCGCCAGCAGCCAAGAGCCAGCACCCACAGTCGAGCAGTACTTC.

This clonotype was counted ten times or more. The rearrangement uses TRBV29-1 and TRBJ2-3, with a tentative D call TRBD2 (5 bases). V lost 2 bases, J lost 0 bases, and 6 bases lay in between. The CDR3 runs to 13 residues. The germline CDR1 and CDR2 sequences are SQVTM and ANQGSEA. The CDR3 protein is CSVERTSTDTQYF. The CDR3 DNA reads as TGCAGCGTTGAAAGGACTAGCACAGATACGCAGTATTTT.

This clonotype was observed many times. The V gene is TRBV12-3 or TRBV12-4, the J gene TRBJ1-1; D not resolved. This CDR3 comprises 14 residues. V lost 3 bases to trimming and J lost 2 bases, with 10 bases between them. The CDR3 DNA reads TGTGCCAGCAGTTTTGGGATTCAAAACACTGAAGCTTTCTTT. Translated, it gives CASSFGIQNTEAFF.

This clonotype was seen more than once but under ten times. The chain has TRBV7-2 and TRBJ2-5; D is ambiguous. In germline, CDR1 is SGHTA, CDR2 FQGNSA. The CDR3 spans 15 residues. The V and J ends lost 5 bases and 2 bases respectively, with 15 bases between them. The CDR3 bases are TGTGCCAGCAGCAGACTTCTGGGGAAACAAGAGACCCAGTACTTC. Its translation is CASSRLLGKQETQYF.

Ten or more counts support this clonotype. The chain links TRBV28 to TRBJ1-1; TRBD1 matches at 11 bases. Germline values: CDR1 MDHEN, CDR2 SYDVKM. The V gene end was trimmed by 5 bases and the J gene end by 4 bases; junction bases not matched to a gene: 6. The CDR3 consists of 15 residues. The CDR3, as DNA: TGTGCCAGCAGTCCACGGACAGGGGGCTTCACTGAAGCTTTCTTT. Protein sequence: CASSPRTGGFTEAFF.